This T cell receptor beta chain stems from a study of blood T cell repertoires in COVID-19. Study at large: Nucleic acid was either cDNA or gDNA, and it came from T cells, B-cell-depleted T cells, or PBMCs.

This clone was picked up a small number of times. V gave up 6 bases and J gave up 6 bases; unmatched junction bases: 7. CDR3 length equals 13 residues. Germline V gene sequence: CDR1 SQVTM, CDR2 ANQGSEA. Per the original data handling: Amplified reference gene primers provided the basis for estimating nucleated cell counts. Measured with immunoSEQ multiplex PCR; TCRdb has only the in-frame clones, and not every one. V and J calls and clone size are as listed in that table; D and trimming were resolved from the DNA. The repertoire holds 95,000 or so clones, with about four fifths as singletons. This sequence originates from a woman at least 80 years old with active or convalescent COVID-19. The sample taken for sequencing was peripheral blood. The gene calls are TRBV29-1 and TRBJ2-2; TRBD2 matches 7 bases. CDR3 bases: TGCAGCGTGGGAGGGTCTAGCCCCGGGGAGCTGTTTTTT. Protein sequence: CSVGGSSPGELFF.